Shown below are 27 T cell receptor beta chains from a single sample sequenced in a study of T cell repertoires in cytomegalovirus infection. TCRdb reanalysed the reads using MiXCR and keeps one entry per CDR3 protein. Here the sample spans roughly 760,000 distinct CDR3 sequences, 35% to 45% being singletons. The sample comprised PBMCs. Receptors were obtained from a human donor in good health (CMV status not recorded). Some clones in this sample may be carry-over from other donors' samples.

About this clonotype itself: The CDR3 does not end in the conserved phenylalanine or tryptophan, so this is likely a read error. The V gene is TRBV28, the J gene TRBJ1-2, with TRBD1 identical over 7 bases. CDR1 MDHEN and CDR2 SYDVKM come from the germline V gene. The CDR3 sequence is 14 residues long. J was trimmed by 10 bases and V by 7 bases; bases with no gene match: 15. CDR3 nucleotides: TGTGCCAGCATTCCAGGCGGACAGGAACGGCCCTACACCTGC. Its translation is CASIPGGQERPYTC.

The chain has TRBV7-6 and TRBJ2-3; maybe TRBD1 (6 bases). CDR3 length equals 15 residues. Trimming took 8 bases from V and 1 from J, leaving 16 bases between them. From germline, CDR1 is SGHVS and CDR2 FNYEAQ. The CDR3 nucleotides are TGTGCCAGCGGAATGACAGGCGGCGGCACAGATACGCAGTATTTT. This encodes CASGMTGGGTDTQYF.

The chain recombines TRBV6-1 with TRBJ2-7; TRBD1 matches at 9 bases. The J segment lost 0 bases and the V segment lost 6 bases, leaving 12 bases of the junction unmatched. The CDR3 totals 17 residues. Germline V gene sequence: CDR1 MNHNS, CDR2 SASEGT. The CDR3 region is CASRRIGTGKSSYEQYF. CDR3 DNA sequence: TGTGCCAGCAGGAGAATTGGGACAGGGAAGTCCTCCTACGAGCAGTACTTC.

V is TRBV19 and J is TRBJ1-5; the D gene is possibly TRBD1 (6 bases). The V gene's germline CDR1 is LNHDA and CDR2 SQIVND (reference sequence). The CDR3 sequence is 16 residues long. The V and J ends lost 7 bases and 4 bases respectively, with 20 bases between them. CDR3 loop: CASTRVRGGSNQPQHF. In nucleotides, the CDR3 is TGTGCCAGTACCCGAGTCAGGGGCGGTAGTAATCAGCCCCAGCATTTT.

Comment on this clonotype: Given a much more abundant clone one base away, this may be a read error. This rearrangement joins TRBV7-8 to TRBJ2-3; 12 nucleotides agree with TRBD2. Looked up from germline, CDR1 is SGHVS and CDR2 is FQNEAQ. This CDR3 region has 17 residues. The CDR3 DNA follows: TGTGCCAGAAGCTACTGGACTAGCGGGGACCGCACAGATACGCAGTATTTT. Translation gives CARSYWTSGDRTDTQYF.

This sequence joins TRBV12-3 or TRBV12-4 and TRBJ1-2; D uncertain. The CDR3 totals 14 residues. V was cut by 3 bases and J by 6 bases, with 14 bases left in between. CDR3 nucleotides: TGTGCCAGCAGTTTTCCTGGCACCACCGATGGCTACACCTTC. It specifies CASSFPGTTDGYTF.

This chain links TRBV20-1 with TRBJ1-6; the D is unclear. The ends were cut back, 6 bases at V and 7 bases at J, with 16 bases in the middle. Germline loops: CDR1 DFQATT, CDR2 SNEGSKA (reference sequence). The CDR3 has 14 residues. The CDR3 loop reads CSASRGPLNSPLHF. The CDR3 region has the DNA TGCAGTGCGAGTCGAGGGCCGCTGAATTCACCCCTCCACTTT.

This chain uses TRBV7-6 with TRBJ2-7; D ambiguous. V lost 5 bases to trimming and J lost 0 bases, with 5 bases between them. CDR1 and CDR2 from the germline V gene are SGHVS and FNYEAQ. The CDR3 is 12 amino acids. Here the CDR3 DNA reads TGTGCCAGCAGCATGAGCTCCTACGAGCAGTACTTC. This sequence encodes CASSMSSYEQYF.

This clonotype was observed at least ten times. The V call is TRBV5-6, the J call TRBJ2-1; D is tentatively TRBD1 or TRBD2 (5 bases each). CDR1 SGHDT and CDR2 YYEEEE come from the germline V gene. V was cut by 6 bases and J by 9 bases, with 22 bases left in between. This CDR3 contains 15 residues. The CDR3 DNA sequence: TGTGCCAGCACTGGGGGAGAGGTCGGTCGGGGTGAGCAGTTCTTC. Translation: CASTGGEVGRGEQFF.

The chain carries TRBV28 and TRBJ1-5, with D unclear. The germline V gene encodes CDR1 MDHEN and CDR2 SYDVKM. This CDR3 contains 13 residues. The V end was cut by 7 bases, the J end by 7 bases, with 14 bases between. The CDR3 DNA reads TGTGCCAGCATCAAGGGCTATTGGCAGCCCCAGCATTTT. The encoded protein is CASIKGYWQPQHF. Combining the CDR3 with reference TRBV28 and TRBJ1-5 gives the whole variable domain DVKVTQSSRYLVKRTGEKVFLECVQDMDHENMFWYRQDPGLGLRLIYFSYDVKMKEKGDIPEGYSVSREKKERFSLILESASTNQTSMYLCASIKGYWQPQHFGDGTRLSIL.

This clonotype was counted a few times. The chain links TRBV10-3 to TRBJ2-7; the D is unclear. CDR1 and CDR2 from the germline V gene are ENHRY and SYGVKD. Deletions cut 6 bases from V and 4 bases from J, with 13 bases between. This CDR3 contains 13 residues. The CDR3 reads CAIRSPGGYEQYF. CDR3 bases: TGTGCCATCAGGAGCCCGGGTGGGTACGAGCAGTACTTC.

This clonotype was observed once. At one of its ends the junction is not consistent with the germline gene, which may arise from a read error. The V gene is TRBV6-2 or TRBV6-3, the J gene TRBJ1-1, with TRBD1 matching over 7 bases. The CDR3 runs 16 residues. The germline gives CDR1 MNHEY, CDR2 SVGEGT. The CDR3, as DNA: TGTGCCAGCAGCCAGACAGGGAAGGGCATGAACACTGAAGCTCTCTTT. This encodes CASSQTGKGMNTEALF.

This chain links TRBV6-2 or TRBV6-3 with TRBJ2-2; the D gene could be TRBD1 or TRBD2 (5 bases each). Per germline, CDR1 MNHEY and CDR2 SVGEGT. Trimming pared 0 bases from V and 6 bases from J, leaving 11 bases between. The CDR3 has 15 amino acids. CDR3 nucleotide sequence: TGTGCCAGCAGTTACTCGCCAGGGACGGCCGGGGAGCTGTTTTTT. Residues: CASSYSPGTAGELFF.

Turning to this clonotype: Given a much more abundant clone one base away, this may be a read error. V gene TRBV28 combines with J gene TRBJ1-1, with a tentative D call TRBD1 (6 bases). V shed 1 base and J shed 2 bases, with 11 bases lying between them. In germline, CDR1 is MDHEN, CDR2 SYDVKM. The CDR3 is 15 amino acids. Here the CDR3 reads CASSLYWTENTEAFF. The CDR3 DNA follows: TGTGCCAGCAGTTTATATTGGACAGAAAACACTGAAGCTTTCTTT.

This clonotype turned up a few times. The chain combines TRBV5-4 with TRBJ1-6, with TRBD1 matching 7 bases. The CDR3 length is 15 residues. Germline V gene sequence: CDR1 SGHNT, CDR2 YYREEE (reference sequence). V was pared by 4 bases and J by 9 bases, with 10 bases of the junction left unmatched. The CDR3 DNA sequence: TGTGCCAGCAGCCCAAGGACAGGTTTCAGTTCACCCCTCCACTTT. Translating it yields CASSPRTGFSSPLHF.

The chain combines TRBV6-6 with TRBJ2-5, with TRBD2 matching 8 bases. J was trimmed by 5 bases and V by 6 bases; bases with no gene match: 11. CDR3 length equals 15 residues. Germline V gene sequence: CDR1 MNHNY, CDR2 SVGAGI (reference sequence). CDR3 in amino acids: CASRRGPSGSETQYF. CDR3 nucleotide sequence: TGTGCCAGCAGGAGGGGCCCTAGCGGGTCCGAGACCCAGTACTTC.

This clonotype was seen a few times. This chain connects TRBV7-9 to TRBJ2-7; D is uncertain. This CDR3 is built from 14 residues. From germline, CDR1 is SEHNR and CDR2 FQNEAQ (reference sequence). The germline V and J ends were trimmed by 5 bases and 3 bases, with 14 bases remaining between them. As DNA, the CDR3 is TGTGCCAGCAGCCCCCCCTCCCCACACTACGAGCAGTACTTC. This translates into CASSPPSPHYEQYF.

This clonotype was seen a few times. V gene TRBV28 combines with J gene TRBJ1-6; D is unclear. V shed 5 bases and J shed 6 bases, with 14 bases lying between them. CDR1 and CDR2 from the germline V gene are MDHEN and SYDVKM. CDR3 length equals 15 residues. Written as DNA, the CDR3 is TGTGCCAGCAGTGCAGCAAAGGACCTTAATTCACCCCTCCACTTT. Protein sequence: CASSAAKDLNSPLHF.

This clonotype was recorded at least ten times. This chain joins TRBV6-1 and TRBJ2-7, with D tentatively TRBD2 (6 bases). Deletions cut 6 bases from V and 3 bases from J, with 6 bases between. Germline V gives CDR1 MNHNS, CDR2 SASEGT. This CDR3 contains 11 residues. CDR3 in DNA: TGTGCCAGCAGGCGGGACTACGAGCAGTACTTC. Translated, it gives CASRRDYEQYF.

The rearrangement uses TRBV19 and TRBJ1-1, with D possibly TRBD1 on 6 matching bases. Germline lookup yields CDR1 LNHDA and CDR2 SQIVND (reference sequence). CDR3 size: 14 residues. V shed 3 bases and J shed 3 bases, with 11 bases lying between them. The DNA of the CDR3 is TGTGCCAGTAGTATCTGGAGGGGGGACACTGAAGCTTTCTTT. It yields the protein CASSIWRGDTEAFF.

In its sample, this clonotype was seen a few times. V is TRBV6-1 and J is TRBJ1-2, with D perhaps matching TRBD1 (5 bases). The CDR3 is 14 residues long. The V end was cut by 2 bases, the J end by 6 bases, with 13 bases between. From germline, CDR1 is MNHNS and CDR2 SASEGT. The CDR3 spells CASSEQGNLHGYTF. The CDR3 coding sequence is TGTGCCAGCAGTGAACAGGGAAACCTCCATGGCTACACCTTC.

CDR3 DNA: TGTGCCAGTAGTAGGTCAATGGGAACAGATACGCAGTATTTT. Translating gives CASSRSMGTDTQYF. The chain recombines TRBV19 with TRBJ2-3; D is unresolved. Germline V gene lookup returns CDR1 LNHDA and CDR2 SQIVND (reference sequence). The germline V and J ends were trimmed by 4 bases and 3 bases, with 11 bases remaining between them. This CDR3 is built from 14 residues.

Many counts were recorded for this clonotype. The chain couples TRBV11-2 to TRBJ2-5; 9 bases agree with TRBD1. There are 14 residues in the CDR3. V was pared by 5 bases and J by 4 bases, with 5 bases of the junction left unmatched. Germline lookup yields CDR1 SGHAT and CDR2 FQNNGV. CDR3 in amino acids: CASSLGQGRETQYF. DNA for the CDR3: TGTGCCAGCAGCCTCGGACAGGGGAGAGAGACCCAGTACTTC. The complete variable domain, with remaining parts taken from reference TRBV11-2 and TRBJ2-5, reads EAGVAQSPRYKIIEKRQSVAFWCNPISGHATLYWYQQILGQGPKLLIQFQNNGVVDDSQLPKDRFSAERLKGVDSTLKIQPAKLEDSAVYLCASSLGQGRETQYFGPGTRLLVL.

The CDR3 coding sequence is TGTGCCAGCAGACCAGAGGGTAATGAGCAGTTCTTC. Protein: CASRPEGNEQFF. V is TRBV11-2 and J is TRBJ2-1, with D possibly being TRBD2 (5 bases). From germline, CDR1 is SGHAT and CDR2 FQNNGV. The CDR3 extends over 12 amino acids. The V gene lost 6 bases and the J gene lost 7 bases, with 10 bases spanning the gap.

The chain couples TRBV28 to TRBJ1-1; no clear D gene. The CDR3 covers 16 residues. V dropped 6 bases and J dropped 4 bases, with 21 bases sitting between them. Germline V gene sequence: CDR1 MDHEN, CDR2 SYDVKM. The CDR3 DNA reads TGTGCCAGCAGGATGCCTTCGGCGGGTCGAAGCACTGAAGCTTTCTTT. Residues: CASRMPSAGRSTEAFF.

The gene calls are TRBV19 and TRBJ2-7; D may match TRBD1 or TRBD2 (7 bases each). Germline CDR1 LNHDA, CDR2 SQIVND (reference sequence). The CDR3 is made up of 15 amino acids. With 9 bases removed from V and 5 bases from J, the gap between germline ends came to 23 bases. The CDR3 DNA reads TGTGCCAGCAGCCTGGGAGGGGGCTTCACCCACGAGCAGTACTTC. Protein product: CASSLGGGFTHEQYF.

Many counts were recorded for this clonotype. The V and J genes are TRBV7-6 and TRBJ2-1; 15 nucleotides line up with TRBD2. J was trimmed by 9 bases and V by 6 bases; bases with no gene match: 6. CDR1 and CDR2 from the germline V gene are SGHVS and FNYEAQ. The CDR3 length is 15 residues. DNA of the CDR3: TGTGCCAGCAGACGGACTAGCGGGGGGGCGGGTGAGCAGTTCTTC. This translates into CASRRTSGGAGEQFF.